The present entry profiles one T cell receptor beta chain with its context. Its recognized antigen is unknown. No per-base quality is available; no much larger clone lies one base away. Trimming costs V 1 base and J 0 bases, and their ends lie 10 bases apart. Taken from cysteine to phenylalanine, the CDR3 has 16 residues. The only DNA kept is the CDR3, 48 bases in frame from the first base. Based on the germline V gene (reference sequence), the CDR1 and CDR2 sequences are LNHDA and SQIVND. The record originates from a study of blood T cell repertoires in COVID-19 (dated by TCRdb to the early 2020s). General notes on the study: The collaborator samples originated in the United States, Italy and Spain and spanned the acute and convalescent phases of COVID-19. The prospective study material was composed of cDNA or gDNA derived from T cells, B-cell-depleted T cells, or PBMCs. Subjects who had been exposed to COVID-19, were actively infected with it, or had recovered from it provided the deeply sampled blood TCRbeta repertoires that made up the dataset. The repertoires were released in a freely available public database meant as a resource for research on the immune response to SARS-CoV-2. Samples were obtained from the ongoing ImmuneRACE study (first 160 participants) and from 1,254 subjects provided by 6 global collaborators. Sample metadata almost always included a de-identified subject ID, COVID-19 status, age in years and sex. Where available, HLA class I and class II types were taken from metadata supplied by the sample provider and were not determined by assay-based typing. The full study reports these points: Clinical and demographic metadata were provided uncurated, with the amount varying by source and participant.

In the prospective study, participants were roughly 18 to 90 years old, resided in approximately 25 geographic areas of the United States, and were enrolled through a virtual design. To assign participants to cohorts, the prospective study relied on clinical history that participants themselves reported in a screening survey and a study questionnaire. Mobile phlebotomists in the prospective study collected whole blood, serum and a nasopharyngeal or oropharyngeal swab from every participant. Participants in the prospective study had the option to provide additional blood draws and questionnaires over an approximately 2-month period. Blood samples from the prospective study were shipped frozen or at room temperature prior to DNA extraction. TCRbeta CDR3 regions were amplified from genomic DNA by means of the immunoSEQ Assay, a bias-controlled multiplex PCR. Per the source publication's procedure: The number of nucleated cells in each sample was estimated from the amplification of reference gene primers within the assay. To quantify the absolute abundance of each unique TCRbeta CDR3 rearrangement, sequence reads were collapsed and filtered. For each sample, productive Simpson clonality was calculated by taking the square root of Simpson's diversity index across productive rearrangements. Sourced from immuneACCESS, this table was stored by TCRdb with only in-frame sequences that have V and J called. A share of the clones is absent; for the studies checked, an unresolved V gene accounts for under half, and the remainder has no known explanation. V, J and clone size derive from that table, while D and trimming were established from the DNA sequence. Within this sample are 350,000 to 400,000 clones, with approximately 88% of them counted one time only. The top ten hold 0.95% to 1% of the sample.

The sequence derives from a woman in her twenties or thirties with acute COVID-19. The sequenced sample was PBMCs or T cells enriched from blood (not recorded which). The chain was built from TRBV19 and TRBJ2-4; TRBD1 is perhaps the D gene, given 6 matching bases. This receptor carries the CDR3 CASSIVPGVAKNIQYF. The DNA sequence is given as TGTGCCAGTAGTATAGTTCCAGGGGTAGCCAAAAACATTCAGTACTTC.